Shown below are 23 T cell receptor beta chains from a single sample sequenced in a study of identical twins (dated by TCRdb to the mid-2010s). The library was produced with 5' RACE. Reads for this sample came from an Illumina HiSeq 2000. The public reads were reprocessed in TCRdb via fastp at Q25 and MiXCR, keeping in-frame beta chains. Entries are consolidated by CDR3 protein sequence, retaining the most common genes and DNA. This sample holds about 550,000 distinct CDR3 sequences; more than 20% were observed only once. 0.45% to 0.5% of the sample rests with the top ten. These data are also associated with another study on yellow fever vaccine responses in identical twins.

Sample: CD4+ T cells sorted from blood. The origin of the receptors is a woman younger than 30 in good health.

Remarks on this clonotype: One junction end disagrees with the germline gene, perhaps due to a read error. The chain couples TRBV6-5 to TRBJ2-1; unclear D gene. Germline V lookup: CDR1 MNHEY, CDR2 SVGAGI. This CDR3 region has 8 residues. In DNA, the CDR3 is TGTGCCAGCACCCCCATTGCCTTC. Translation: CASTPIAF.

This clonotype was seen at least ten times. J is TRBJ1-5 and V is TRBV12-3 or TRBV12-4; no definite D call. Trimming removed 2 bases from V and 7 bases from J, with 18 bases in between. CDR3 size: 16 residues. The CDR3 coding sequence is TGTGCCAGCAGTTTAAATGCGGCGGCGATCGGCCAGCCCCAGCATTTT. This codes for CASSLNAAAIGQPQHF.

V and J are TRBV15 and TRBJ2-5; D perhaps matches TRBD2 (6 bases). The CDR3 covers 15 residues. Trimming took off 1 base at V and 3 bases at J, with 12 bases between the two ends. Germline CDR1 is LNHNV and CDR2 is YYDKDF (reference sequence). The CDR3 loop is CATSRAGTWEETQYF. The CDR3, as DNA: TGTGCCACCAGCAGAGCCGGGACTTGGGAAGAGACCCAGTACTTC.

The CDR3 loop is CASSPPGGYTF. DNA for the CDR3: TGTGCCAGCAGTCCTCCAGGTGGCTACACCTTC. The chain has TRBV28 and TRBJ1-2; D gene unclear. The CDR3 extends over 11 amino acids. The germline V gene encodes CDR1 MDHEN and CDR2 SYDVKM. The V end lost 5 bases, the J end lost 7 bases, and 8 bases lay between the germline ends.

A few counts support this clonotype. V is TRBV20-1 and J is TRBJ2-7, with TRBD2 matching 11 bases. V gave up 5 bases and J gave up 1 base; unmatched junction bases: 4. CDR3 size: 14 residues. The V gene's germline CDR1 is DFQATT and CDR2 SNEGSKA (reference sequence). CDR3 sequence: CSAAGTSGSYEQYF. Written as DNA, the CDR3 is TGCAGTGCTGCCGGGACTAGCGGATCCTACGAGCAGTACTTC.

The V gene is TRBV7-2, the J gene TRBJ2-1; 11 positions match TRBD1. Germline V lookup: CDR1 SGHTA, CDR2 FQGNSA. V trimming: 5 bases; J trimming: 8 bases; junction bases outside the gene matches: 8. There are 15 residues in the CDR3. The CDR3 here is CASSRGTGGGYEQFF. In DNA, the CDR3 is TGTGCCAGCAGCCGGGGGACAGGGGGGGGCTATGAGCAGTTCTTC.

This clonotype was recorded a few times. The V and J genes are TRBV4-2 and TRBJ2-1, with unresolved D. The CDR3 loop spans 14 amino acids. Trimming cost V 0 bases and J 9 bases, with 12 bases left between them. Germline V CDR1 and CDR2: LGHNA, YNFKEQ. The DNA for the CDR3 is TGTGCCAGCAGCCAAGATATAGAGTTCGGTGAGCAGTTCTTC. Its protein is CASSQDIEFGEQFF.

This clonotype was counted only a few times. V and J are TRBV4-1 and TRBJ1-5, with a possible D match to TRBD1 (6 bases). The CDR3 is 14 residues long. Germline values: CDR1 MGHRA, CDR2 YSYEKL. V lost 6 bases and J 4 bases, leaving 13 bases between the germline ends. The CDR3 here is CASRDGQPNQPQHF. As DNA, the CDR3 is TGCGCCAGCAGGGACGGACAGCCGAATCAGCCCCAGCATTTT.

The chain couples TRBV5-1 to TRBJ2-3, with 12 bases identical to TRBD2. The CDR3 contains 18 residues. CDR1 is SGHRS and CDR2 is YFSETQ in the germline V gene. With V trimmed by 5 bases and J by 5 bases, 15 bases remained unmatched. Written as DNA, the CDR3 is TGCGCCAGCAGACTAGGCGGAACGACTAGCGGGGGTCGAGATACGCAGTATTTT. This gives the protein CASRLGGTTSGGRDTQYF.

The genes are TRBV12-3 or TRBV12-4 and TRBJ1-1; tentatively, D is TRBD1 (5 bases). Between the trimmed V and J ends, which lost 7 bases and 2 bases, there was a span of 20 bases. CDR3 length: 16 residues. The CDR3 region is CASNMYGGPTNTEAFF. As DNA, the CDR3 is TGTGCCAGCAATATGTACGGGGGTCCAACAAACACTGAAGCTTTCTTT.

The V and J genes are TRBV12-3 or TRBV12-4 and TRBJ2-3, with 11 bases fitting TRBD2. CDR3 length: 15 residues. V lost 1 base, J lost 8 bases, and 5 bases stayed unmatched. CDR3 coding DNA: TGTGCCAGCAGTTTAGAGTTAGCGGGAGGGGCTACGCAGTATTTT. Its translation is CASSLELAGGATQYF.

This clonotype was recorded a few times. The V call is TRBV9, the J call TRBJ2-1; unclear D gene. This CDR3 comprises 15 residues. V lost 4 bases to trimming and J lost 0 bases, with 11 bases between them. Germline CDR1 reads SGDLS; CDR2 reads YYNGEE. CDR3 amino acids: CASSTSLSSYNEQFF. The CDR3 coding sequence is TGTGCCAGCAGCACCAGCCTGAGCTCCTACAATGAGCAGTTCTTC.

This rearrangement joins TRBV12-3 or TRBV12-4 to TRBJ2-7; 8 nucleotides align to TRBD2. The CDR3 runs to 15 residues. The V segment lost 3 bases and the J segment 0 bases; nucleotides outside the gene matches: 4. The CDR3 reads CASSFVLAGSYEQYF. CDR3 sequence (DNA): TGTGCCAGCAGTTTTGTCCTAGCGGGCTCCTACGAGCAGTACTTC.

This clonotype has just a few counts. The genes are TRBV10-3 and TRBJ1-1; a possible D gene is TRBD1 (6 bases). The V end was cut by 6 bases, the J end by 3 bases, with 11 bases between. There are 13 residues in the CDR3. The germline gives CDR1 ENHRY, CDR2 SYGVKD. In DNA form, the CDR3 reads TGTGCCATCAGACAGGGTGGTGACACTGAAGCTTTCTTT. Translating gives CAIRQGGDTEAFF.

The chain couples TRBV2 to TRBJ2-3; 10 bases agree with TRBD2. V shed 5 bases, J shed 4 bases, and the junction held 6 bases outside the gene matches. Germline CDR1 and CDR2: SNHLY and FYNNEI. This CDR3 contains 15 residues. The CDR3 DNA is TGTGCCAGCAGTCCCTTCCTAGCGGGGGCAGATACGCAGTATTTT. Its translation: CASSPFLAGADTQYF.

This clonotype turned up a few times. CDR3 bases: TGCGCCAGCAGCCCCCGCTTGTATAGCTCCTACAATGAGCAGTTCTTC. Translated, it gives CASSPRLYSSYNEQFF. V usage is TRBV5-1 and J usage is TRBJ2-1; no definite D call. V was clipped by 4 bases and J by 0 bases, with 14 bases between them. The germline gives CDR1 SGHRS, CDR2 YFSETQ. CDR3 size: 16 residues.

The chain employs TRBV20-1 and TRBJ2-1; 10 bases line up with TRBD2. V lost 1 base, J lost 6 bases, and 15 bases stayed unmatched. This CDR3 comprises 18 residues. Looked up from germline, CDR1 is DFQATT and CDR2 is SNEGSKA (reference sequence). As DNA, the CDR3 is TGCAGTGCTAGAGCGGGTCTAGCGGGGGAACTCCACCCCAATGAGCAGTTCTTC. Amino acids: CSARAGLAGELHPNEQFF.

This chain links TRBV6-1 with TRBJ1-5; no clear D gene. Trimming removed 3 bases from V and 0 bases from J, with 12 bases in between. The CDR3 runs to 16 residues. Per germline, CDR1 MNHNS and CDR2 SASEGT. The CDR3: CASSEIEGGSNQPQHF. The DNA of the CDR3 is TGTGCCAGCAGTGAGATAGAGGGCGGTAGCAATCAGCCCCAGCATTTT.

This chain connects TRBV2 to TRBJ2-7; 12 bases line up with TRBD1. The germline CDR1 and CDR2 sequences are SNHLY and FYNNEI. After removal of 8 bases from V and 7 bases from J, the junction contained 6 bases not matched to a gene. This CDR3 comprises 13 residues. The CDR3 reads CASGGQGAGEQYV. The CDR3 DNA sequence: TGTGCCAGCGGGGGACAGGGGGCGGGGGAGCAGTACGTC.

The chain carries TRBV9 and TRBJ2-1; TRBD2 matches 10 bases. V shed 4 bases, J shed 4 bases, and the junction held 5 bases outside the gene matches. The germline V gene has CDR1 SGDLS and CDR2 YYNGEE. The CDR3 contains 15 residues. The CDR3 spells CASSPQRGGYNEQFF. CDR3 DNA: TGTGCCAGCAGCCCCCAGCGGGGGGGGTACAATGAGCAGTTCTTC.

CDR3 bases: TGTGCCAGCCGTCCTACAGGGTTTTCTAATGAAAAACTGTTTTTT. This sequence encodes CASRPTGFSNEKLFF. The chain uses TRBV3-1 and TRBJ1-4, with D tentatively TRBD1 (6 bases). V was pared by 8 bases and J by 3 bases, with 16 bases between. The CDR3 spans 15 residues. Germline CDR1 and CDR2: LGHDT and YNNKEL (reference sequence).

This clonotype was counted a single time. The V and J genes are TRBV27 and TRBJ1-5; maybe TRBD1 (6 bases). CDR3 length equals 17 residues. V lost 3 bases and J 6 bases, leaving 21 bases between the germline ends. Germline CDR1 is MNHEY and CDR2 is SMNVEV (reference sequence). CDR3 residues: CASSLRQAGAKLQPQHF. CDR3 sequence (DNA): TGTGCCAGCAGTTTGCGGCAGGCGGGGGCCAAACTTCAGCCCCAGCATTTT.

V gene TRBV12-3 or TRBV12-4 combines with J gene TRBJ2-7; 7 bases map to TRBD2. V was pared by 6 bases and J by 6 bases, with 8 bases of the junction left unmatched. This CDR3 is 13 amino acids long. CDR3: CASSGGIGSEQYV. CDR3 nucleotide sequence: TGTGCCAGCAGCGGGGGGATCGGCTCCGAGCAGTACGTC.